The 2 T cell receptor beta chains below were found in one sample sequenced in a study of OX40 agonist ivuxolimab in advanced cancers. Profiled with immunoSEQ multiplex PCR; TCRdb holds only in-frame clones, not every one. This table holds fewer than 100,000 clones, around 86% found once. Sequencing was performed on CD4+ or CD8+ T cells sorted from blood, taken in a trial of the OX40 agonist ivuxolimab. The receptor set was obtained from an adult with an advanced solid tumor such as melanoma, head and neck, liver or kidney cancer.

The chain combines TRBV2 with TRBJ2-2, with D possibly being TRBD2 (6 bases). Trimming pared 5 bases from V and 7 bases from J, leaving 17 bases between. This CDR3 has 15 amino acids. In germline, CDR1 is SNHLY, CDR2 FYNNEI. The CDR3 loop is CASSSGGAHIGELFF. As DNA, the CDR3 is TGTGCCAGCAGTAGCGGAGGGGCCCATATCGGGGAGCTGTTTTTT.

This clone has a single count. Mismatch with germline at one junction end may stem from a read error. The rearrangement joins TRBV18 to TRBJ1-6, with 7 nucleotides matching TRBD1. CDR1 and CDR2 from the germline V gene are KGHSH and LQKENI. The length of the CDR3 is 13 residues. The CDR3 reads CASSQDRDRELRF. CDR3 nucleotide sequence: TGTGCCAGCTCCCAAGATAGAGACAGGGAGCTTCGCTTT.